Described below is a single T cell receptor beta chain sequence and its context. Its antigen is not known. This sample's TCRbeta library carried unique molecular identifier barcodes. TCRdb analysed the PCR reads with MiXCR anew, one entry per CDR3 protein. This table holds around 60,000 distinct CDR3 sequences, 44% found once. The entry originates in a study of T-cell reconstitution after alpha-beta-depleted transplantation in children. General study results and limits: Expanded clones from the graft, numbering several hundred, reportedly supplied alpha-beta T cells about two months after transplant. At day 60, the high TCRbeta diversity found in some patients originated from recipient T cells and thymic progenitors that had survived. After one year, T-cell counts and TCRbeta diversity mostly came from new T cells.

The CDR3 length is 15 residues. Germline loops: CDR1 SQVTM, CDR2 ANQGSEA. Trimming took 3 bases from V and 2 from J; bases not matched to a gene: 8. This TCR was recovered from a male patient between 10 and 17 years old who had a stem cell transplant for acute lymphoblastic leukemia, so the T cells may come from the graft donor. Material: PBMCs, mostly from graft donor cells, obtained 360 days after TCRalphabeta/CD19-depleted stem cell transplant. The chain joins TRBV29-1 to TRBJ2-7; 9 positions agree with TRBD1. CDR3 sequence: CSVDAGTGTPYEQYF. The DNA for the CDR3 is TGCAGCGTTGACGCGGGGACAGGGACCCCCTACGAGCAGTACTTC.